This T cell receptor (beta chain) was profiled in a study of cytomegalovirus exposure and HLA in healthy donors. Study as a whole: Early release data held about 85 million unique TCRs from HLA-typed donors. Findings and caveats of the study: Later work associated 16,951 TCR beta sequences with HLA alleles at 0.05 false discovery rate.

This clone was recorded once. The target antigen is unknown. In the PCR, 60 Vbeta and 13 Jbeta primers were used. This table comes from immunoSEQ multiplex PCR, and its TCRdb copy is limited to in-frame clones, with some not included. This table has 65,000 to 85,000 clones, roughly 70% appearing once. CDR3 size: 15 residues. Germline V CDR1 and CDR2: KGHSH, LQKENI. V was pared by 2 bases and J by 9 bases, with 8 bases of the junction left unmatched. The sequence was collected from a man aged 55 to 70 in good health and CMV-seropositive. The sequenced material came from PBMCs. This sequence joins TRBV18 and TRBJ2-1; 9 nucleotides match TRBD1. The CDR3 reads CASSPAGTGLGEQFF. DNA of the CDR3: TGTGCCAGCTCACCAGCCGGGACAGGGTTAGGTGAGCAGTTCTTC.